What follows are 25 T cell receptor beta chains derived from one specimen sequenced in a study of shared clonotypes between healthy human individuals. Produced via immunoSEQ multiplex PCR; TCRdb's table is partial and in-frame only. The sample records 500,000 or so clones, roughly 95% being singletons. Sequences were obtained from naive CD4+ T cells sorted from blood. Documented subset: CD45RA+ positively selected. Source of these receptors: a woman in her thirties in good health.

J is TRBJ1-2 and V is TRBV5-1, with 9 nucleotides matching TRBD1. V trimming: 7 bases; J trimming: 4 bases; junction bases outside the gene matches: 5. The CDR3 consists of 13 residues. Germline V gene lookup returns CDR1 SGHRS and CDR2 YFSETQ. The CDR3 nucleotides read TGCGCCAGCGGAAAGACAGGGGGCTATGGCTACACCTTC. Its protein is CASGKTGGYGYTF.

The V call is TRBV4-2, the J call TRBJ1-2, with D perhaps matching TRBD1 (5 bases). The V and J ends lost 0 bases and 5 bases respectively, with 16 bases between them. This CDR3 contains 16 residues. Germline-derived CDR1 and CDR2 are LGHNA and YNFKEQ. CDR3 protein: CASSQDLGGRSYGYTF. For the CDR3, the DNA is TGTGCCAGCAGCCAAGATTTGGGGGGGAGATCATATGGCTACACCTTC.

The V call is TRBV7-2, the J call TRBJ2-3; 11 bases are a match to TRBD2. J gave up 3 bases and V 1 base, and 6 bases lay outside the gene matches. CDR3 size: 17 residues. The germline V gene has CDR1 SGHTA and CDR2 FQGNSA. CDR3 in amino acids: CASSLGLAGPGTDTQYF. The CDR3 nucleotides are TGTGCCAGCAGCTTAGGACTAGCGGGACCTGGGACAGATACGCAGTATTTT.

CDR3 bases: TGTGCCAGTAGTTTGGACGGCTACAATGAGCAGTTCTTC. It yields the protein CASSLDGYNEQFF. V gene TRBV19 combines with J gene TRBJ2-1; D gene unclear. The length of the CDR3 is 13 residues. Trimming cost V 5 bases and J 3 bases, with 8 bases left between them. CDR1 LNHDA and CDR2 SQIVND come from the germline V gene (reference sequence).

The V call is TRBV25-1, the J call TRBJ2-7; D possibly corresponds to TRBD2 (6 bases). Deletions cut 3 bases from V and 2 bases from J, with 11 bases between. Germline CDR1 and CDR2: MGHDK and SYGVNS. The CDR3 totals 14 residues. CDR3 residues: CASSDSGRTYEQYF. CDR3 in DNA: TGTGCCAGCAGTGATAGCGGCAGAACCTACGAGCAGTACTTC.

V usage is TRBV6-6 and J usage is TRBJ1-5, with 7 positions matching TRBD1. CDR1 is MNHNY and CDR2 is SVGAGI in the germline V gene (reference sequence). The ends lost 5 bases at V and 1 base at J; junction bases unmatched: 5. The CDR3 contains 15 residues. CDR3 protein: CASSAQGRSNQPQHF. The CDR3 DNA sequence: TGTGCCAGCAGTGCACAGGGGCGAAGCAATCAGCCCCAGCATTTT.

This sequence joins TRBV11-2 and TRBJ1-2; no clear D. V was clipped by 3 bases and J by 0 bases, with 14 bases between them. This CDR3 contains 16 residues. Per the germline V gene, CDR1 is SGHAT and CDR2 is FQNNGV. CDR3 DNA: TGTGCCAGCAGCTTGGGTGGTTGGCTAGCTAACTATGGCTACACCTTC. Its protein is CASSLGGWLANYGYTF.

Details on this clone: Distinct nucleotide sequences in the sample also encode this CDR3. The J gene is TRBJ2-7, the V gene TRBV5-5; D ambiguous. Germline V gene lookup returns CDR1 SGHKS and CDR2 YYEKEE (reference sequence). This CDR3 has 11 residues. V was cut by 2 bases and J by 4 bases, with 4 bases left in between. The CDR3 spells CASSLYYEQYF. In DNA, the CDR3 is TGTGCCAGCAGCTTATATTACGAGCAGTACTTC.

This sequence joins TRBV27 and TRBJ1-5; no reliable D call. CDR3 size: 13 residues. Germline V CDR1 and CDR2: MNHEY, SMNVEV (reference sequence). The V end was cut by 6 bases, the J end by 3 bases, with 9 bases between. CDR3 DNA: TGTGCCAGCAGCCAAGGCCTCAATCAGCCCCAGCATTTT. It encodes CASSQGLNQPQHF.

The rearrangement joins TRBV18 to TRBJ1-1; D call uncertain. Per the germline V gene, CDR1 is KGHSH and CDR2 is LQKENI. This CDR3 is 12 amino acids long. V lost 3 bases and J lost 8, with 10 bases in between. Here the CDR3 DNA reads TGTGCCAGCTCACCGGTAGGTGGGGAAGCTTTCTTT. Amino acids: CASSPVGGEAFF.

This chain joins TRBV4-3 and TRBJ2-7; 11 bases are a match to TRBD1. CDR3 size: 14 residues. J was trimmed by 2 bases and V by 4 bases; bases with no gene match: 1. CDR1 and CDR2 (germline): LGHNA, YSLEER. CDR3 in amino acids: CASSRGQGAYEQYF. Written as DNA, the CDR3 is TGCGCCAGCAGCCGGGGACAGGGGGCCTACGAGCAGTACTTC.

The count of this clone is one. This chain links TRBV7-9 with TRBJ2-1; TRBD2 agrees at 12 bases. The germline V gene encodes CDR1 SEHNR and CDR2 FQNEAQ (reference sequence). Losses at the gene ends were 5 bases for V and 5 bases for J; bases not matched to a gene: 10. The CDR3 sequence is 17 residues long. CDR3 region: CASSGWTSGDRHNEQFF. Written as DNA, the CDR3 is TGTGCCAGCAGCGGCTGGACTAGCGGGGACCGCCACAATGAGCAGTTCTTC.

The chain uses TRBV29-1 and TRBJ1-5; D not resolved. Trimming took off 4 bases at V and 5 bases at J, with 12 bases between the two ends. CDR3 size: 13 residues. Germline loops: CDR1 SQVTM, CDR2 ANQGSEA. CDR3 sequence (DNA): TGCAGCGTTGGAGAAATGAGGGATCAGCCCCAGCATTTT. Its protein product is CSVGEMRDQPQHF.

The chain carries TRBV7-9 and TRBJ1-3; 9 bases match TRBD1. V was pared by 5 bases and J by 4 bases, with 3 bases of the junction left unmatched. The CDR3 runs 14 residues. CDR1 is SEHNR and CDR2 is FQNEAQ in the germline V gene (reference sequence). This CDR3 reads CASSPGTGGNTIYF. The CDR3 coding sequence is TGTGCCAGCAGCCCCGGGACAGGGGGAAACACCATATATTTT.

The chain has TRBV28 and TRBJ1-5; D uncertain. CDR1 is MDHEN and CDR2 is SYDVKM in the germline V gene. With 3 bases removed from V and 1 base from J, the gap between germline ends came to 7 bases. There are 14 residues in the CDR3. CDR3 in DNA: TGTGCCAGCAGTTTGTTACCCAGCAATCAGCCCCAGCATTTT. Amino acids: CASSLLPSNQPQHF. The full variable domain, completed using reference TRBV28 and TRBJ1-5, is DVKVTQSSRYLVKRTGEKVFLECVQDMDHENMFWYRQDPGLGLRLIYFSYDVKMKEKGDIPEGYSVSREKKERFSLILESASTNQTSMYLCASSLLPSNQPQHFGDGTRLSIL.

The chain uses TRBV28 and TRBJ1-5, with 7 bases identical to TRBD1. Losses at the gene ends were 5 bases for V and 7 bases for J; bases not matched to a gene: 17. The germline CDR1 and CDR2 sequences are MDHEN and SYDVKM. This CDR3 contains 17 residues. CDR3 nucleotides: TGTGCCAGCAGTCCGTTAACCTCGACAGGGTTTCGGCAGCCCCAGCATTTT. The encoded protein is CASSPLTSTGFRQPQHF.

The chain uses TRBV5-1 and TRBJ1-4; possibly TRBD1 for D (5 bases). Germline assignment: CDR1 SGHRS and CDR2 YFSETQ. Trimming removed 1 base at V and 0 bases at J, with 13 bases between. The CDR3 has 17 residues. The CDR3 DNA reads as TGCGCCAGCAGCTTGTTTGGTAGGGGTGCAACTAATGAAAAACTGTTTTTT. Translating it yields CASSLFGRGATNEKLFF.

The rearrangement uses TRBV19 and TRBJ1-5; unclear D gene. This CDR3 comprises 15 residues. Germline V gene data show CDR1 as LNHDA and CDR2 as SQIVND (reference sequence). V gave up 2 bases and J gave up 1 base, with 9 bases separating them. CDR3 bases: TGTGCCAGTAGTATAACCAGGAACAGCAATCAGCCCCAGCATTTT. Its protein is CASSITRNSNQPQHF.

The chain carries TRBV19 and TRBJ2-5, with 10 bases fitting TRBD2. The J segment lost 4 bases and the V segment lost 4 bases, leaving 9 bases of the junction unmatched. CDR1 is LNHDA and CDR2 is SQIVND in the germline V gene (reference sequence). This CDR3 has 16 amino acids. The CDR3: CASSKGLAGGGETQYF. For the CDR3, the DNA is TGTGCCAGTAGTAAGGGGTTAGCGGGAGGAGGAGAGACCCAGTACTTC. The full variable domain, in which reference TRBV19 and TRBJ2-5 provide the parts outside the CDR3, is DGGITQSPKYLFRKEGQNVTLSCEQNLNHDAMYWYRQDPGQGLRLIYYSQIVNDFQKGDIAEGYSVSREKKESFPLTVTSAQKNPTAFYLCASSKGLAGGGETQYFGPGTRLLVL.

The chain combines TRBV27 with TRBJ2-7, with D perhaps TRBD2 (5 bases). Per germline, CDR1 MNHEY and CDR2 SMNVEV (reference sequence). V was shortened by 5 bases and J by 10 bases, with 18 bases between the two germline ends. The CDR3 runs 13 residues. This chain's CDR3 is CASSAETRTVQYF. Written as DNA, the CDR3 is TGTGCCAGCAGTGCAGAAACTAGGACGGTTCAGTACTTC.

The rearrangement joins TRBV10-3 to TRBJ2-3; no firm D call. From germline, CDR1 is ENHRY and CDR2 SYGVKD. This CDR3 has 15 residues. Trimming took off 0 bases at V and 3 bases at J, with 10 bases between the two ends. The CDR3 is CAISESDPKTDTQYF. The CDR3 DNA sequence: TGTGCCATCAGTGAGTCAGACCCGAAGACAGATACGCAGTATTTT.

The chain recombines TRBV28 with TRBJ1-4; 10 positions match TRBD1. CDR1 is MDHEN and CDR2 is SYDVKM in the germline V gene. The J segment lost 6 bases and the V segment lost 6 bases, leaving 7 bases of the junction unmatched. There are 15 residues in the CDR3. CDR3 loop: CASSILGQGYEKLFF. In DNA form, the CDR3 reads TGTGCCAGCAGCATATTGGGACAGGGGTATGAAAAACTGTTTTTT.

This clone has just one count. The chain combines TRBV28 with TRBJ1-2, with 11 nucleotides matching TRBD1. The trim removed 4 bases at V and 6 bases at J, leaving 7 bases unmatched. The CDR3 is 15 amino acids. Looked up from germline, CDR1 is MDHEN and CDR2 is SYDVKM. CDR3 DNA: TGTGCCAGCAGTTCCACGGGGACAGGGGGGAATGGCTACACCTTC. Translating it yields CASSSTGTGGNGYTF.

This chain joins TRBV5-1 and TRBJ2-3, with 11 bases fitting TRBD2. Trimming took 3 bases from V and 0 from J; bases not matched to a gene: 6. Germline CDR1 is SGHRS and CDR2 is YFSETQ. The CDR3 totals 17 residues. As DNA, the CDR3 is TGCGCCAGCAGCTCGGGACTAGCGGCACCTAGCACAGATACGCAGTATTTT. Its protein is CASSSGLAAPSTDTQYF. Full variable domain (remainder filled in from reference TRBV5-1 and TRBJ2-3): KAGVTQTPRYLIKTRGQQVTLSCSPISGHRSVSWYQQTPGQGLQFLFEYFSETQRNKGNFPGRFSGRQFSNSRSEMNVSTLELGDSALYLCASSSGLAAPSTDTQYFGPGTRLTVL.

The V gene is TRBV28, the J gene TRBJ1-5, with D possibly matching TRBD1 (6 bases). The germline gives CDR1 MDHEN, CDR2 SYDVKM. Between the trimmed V and J ends, which lost 7 bases and 1 base, there was a span of 17 bases. The CDR3 loop spans 16 amino acids. The CDR3 nucleotides are TGTGCCAGCATTCCGGGACCAGGGGCAAGCAATCAGCCCCAGCATTTT. This gives the protein CASIPGPGASNQPQHF. Together with reference TRBV28 and TRBJ1-5, the CDR3 gives the full variable domain: DVKVTQSSRYLVKRTGEKVFLECVQDMDHENMFWYRQDPGLGLRLIYFSYDVKMKEKGDIPEGYSVSREKKERFSLILESASTNQTSMYLCASIPGPGASNQPQHFGDGTRLSIL.